This TCR beta chain came from a study of identifying expanded T cells in peripheral blood. The table came from immunoSEQ multiplex PCR; TCRdb's copy has only in-frame clones and leaves some out. The table lists more than 45,000 clones, approximately 80% of them singletons. Collection occurred without any documented infections or immune events in donors. This clone was picked up one time. The CDR3 extends over 16 amino acids. Germline V lookup: CDR1 SGHNT, CDR2 YYREEE (reference sequence). V was clipped by 5 bases and J by 3 bases; unmatched bases: 11. Material: blood. The chain carries TRBV5-4 and TRBJ1-2; 9 bases map to TRBD1. This clonotype was obtained from a person between 18 and 75 years old in good health. CDR3 loop: CASRKEQGAGDYGYTF. The DNA of the CDR3 is TGTGCCAGCAGGAAAGAACAGGGGGCTGGGGACTATGGCTACACCTTC.